This TCR beta chain was identified in a study of T cells in localized non-small cell lung cancer. TCRdb keeps only in-frame clones here, not all; method: immunoSEQ multiplex PCR. The data show tens of thousands of clones, around 85% seen once. The TCR was taken from a woman aged 40 to 75 with stage I lung adenocarcinoma. This specimen consisted of peripheral blood, obtained before any cancer treatment.

The CDR3 sequence: CASSLTRTESSYEQYF. The DNA of the CDR3 is TGTGCCAGCAGCTTAACACGGACCGAGAGCTCCTACGAGCAGTACTTC. The chain recombines TRBV7-3 with TRBJ2-7; D is ambiguous. V shed 0 bases and J shed 0 bases, with 12 bases lying between them. The CDR3 runs to 16 residues. The germline gives CDR1 SGHTA, CDR2 FQGTGA.